This T cell receptor (beta chain) was retrieved from a study of blood T cell repertoires in COVID-19. At the level of the study: Samples came from the United States, Italy and Spain, spanning acute and convalescent COVID-19.

This clone was picked up one time. One Seattle source followed patients from active infection through their disease course. Germline CDR1 and CDR2: KGHDR and SFDVKD. The CDR3 loop spans 17 amino acids. The trim removed 2 bases at V and 8 bases at J, leaving 12 bases unmatched. Assay used: immunoSEQ multiplex PCR; TCRdb lists only in-frame clones, some missing. Of around 280,000 clones listed, approximately 89% are singletons. V and J are TRBV24-1 and TRBJ2-4, with 9 bases matching TRBD1. Sequencing was carried out using peripheral blood. This sequence originates from a woman aged 25 to 45 with COVID-19, enrolled during active disease. The CDR3 loop is CATSDSVTGTGRDIQYF. The CDR3 nucleotides are TGTGCCACCAGTGATTCCGTTACCGGGACAGGGAGAGACATTCAGTACTTC.